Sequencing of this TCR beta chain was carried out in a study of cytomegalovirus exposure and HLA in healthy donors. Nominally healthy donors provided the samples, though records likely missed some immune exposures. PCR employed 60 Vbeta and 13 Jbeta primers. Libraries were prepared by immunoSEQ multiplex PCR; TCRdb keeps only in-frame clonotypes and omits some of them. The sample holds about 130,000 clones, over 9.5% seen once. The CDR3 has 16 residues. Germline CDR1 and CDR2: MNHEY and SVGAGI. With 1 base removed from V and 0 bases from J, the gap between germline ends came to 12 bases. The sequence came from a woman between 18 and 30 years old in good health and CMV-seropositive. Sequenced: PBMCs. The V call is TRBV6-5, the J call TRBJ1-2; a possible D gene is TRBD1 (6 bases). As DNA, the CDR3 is TGTGCCAGCAGTTACTACAGGGCAAGATCTAACTATGGCTACACCTTC. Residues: CASSYYRARSNYGYTF.